This is a list of T cell receptor beta chains from one sample in a study of OX40 agonist ivuxolimab in advanced cancers. The protocol was immunoSEQ multiplex PCR, while the TCRdb copy is restricted to in-frame clones and leaves out a portion. The sample contains 40,000 to 45,000 clones, 80% of which appear only once. Specimen: CD4+ or CD8+ T cells sorted from blood, collected in a trial of the OX40 agonist ivuxolimab. The receptors were sampled from an adult with an advanced solid tumor such as melanoma, head and neck, liver or kidney cancer. Both conserved end residues are part of each CDR3.

J: TRBJ1-4
V: TRBV2
CDR3: CASSETPGVNEKLFF

J: TRBJ2-3
V: TRBV5-1
CDR3: CASSLQDARDTQYF

J: TRBJ2-5
V: TRBV2
CDR3: CANKGGLAGDSVTQYF

J: TRBJ2-1
V: TRBV19
CDR3: CASKEVAGGPEEQFF

J: TRBJ2-7
V: TRBV28
CDR3: CASSEGQGVSYEQYF

J: TRBJ2-4
V: TRBV2
CDR3: CASTYDSVTNIQYF

J: TRBJ2-3
V: TRBV9
CDR3: CASSVGSGTGGDTQYF

J: TRBJ2-5
V: TRBV20-1
CDR3: CSARMLGTQYF

J: TRBJ2-5
V: TRBV30
CDR3: CAWSWVQETQYF

J: TRBJ1-2
V: TRBV28
CDR3: CASSLGTGTGYTF

J: TRBJ1-1
V: TRBV19
CDR3: CASSMKSGGGMRMNTEAFF

J: TRBJ2-7
V: TRBV7-6
CDR3: CASSLEVAQTVSYEQYF

J: TRBJ2-5
V: TRBV15
CDR3: CATSRASSQETQYF